The 21 T cell receptor beta chains below come from one sample, sequenced in a study of cytomegalovirus exposure and HLA in healthy donors. The PCR had 60 Vbeta and 13 Jbeta primers. Data came from immunoSEQ multiplex PCR; TCRdb stores just in-frame clones and leaves some out. The table includes over 100,000 clones, 65% to 75% detected once. Sequenced input: PBMCs. The origin of the receptors is a man younger than 45 in good health and CMV-seropositive.

This chain connects TRBV2 to TRBJ1-5; D ambiguous. The germline gives CDR1 SNHLY, CDR2 FYNNEI. There are 12 residues in the CDR3. The germline V and J ends were trimmed by 8 bases and 1 base, with 6 bases remaining between them. The CDR3 nucleotides read TGTGCCAGCTCGCGGAGCAATCAGCCCCAGCATTTT. Translating it yields CASSRSNQPQHF.

On this clone itself: An end of the junction differs from the germline gene, which may be a read error. V usage is TRBV5-4 and J usage is TRBJ1-2; 8 bases match TRBD1. The germline V gene has CDR1 SGHNT and CDR2 YYREEE (reference sequence). The CDR3 sequence is 14 residues long. The CDR3 coding sequence is TGTGCCAGCAGAACGGACAGGGCGGACTATGGCTACCCCTTC. This codes for CASRTDRADYGYPF.

The chain couples TRBV30 to TRBJ1-1; tentative D call: TRBD1 (6 bases). This CDR3 has 12 residues. Trimming left V 4 bases short and J 7 bases short, with 13 bases between. Per germline, CDR1 GTSNPN and CDR2 SVGIG (reference sequence). The CDR3 coding sequence is TGTGCCTGGATACGGGGGGCATTTGAAGCTTTCTTT. Protein: CAWIRGAFEAFF.

The chain couples TRBV28 to TRBJ1-4, with TRBD1 matching 9 bases. The CDR3 is 15 residues long. Per the germline V gene, CDR1 is MDHEN and CDR2 is SYDVKM. V trimming: 6 bases; J trimming: 8 bases; junction bases outside the gene matches: 10. CDR3 protein: CASSLAGTGREKLFF. For the CDR3, the DNA is TGTGCCAGCAGCCTCGCCGGGACAGGGAGGGAAAAACTGTTTTTT.

The chain has TRBV19 and TRBJ1-2; a weak D match, TRBD1 (6 bases). Germline V gene data show CDR1 as LNHDA and CDR2 as SQIVND (reference sequence). The length of the CDR3 is 16 residues. V lost 4 bases to trimming and J lost 4 bases, with 19 bases between them. The CDR3 region is CASSTPGGGWSYGYTF. CDR3 DNA sequence: TGTGCCAGTAGTACACCCGGCGGGGGCTGGAGCTATGGCTACACCTTC.

The V gene is TRBV10-1, the J gene TRBJ1-2; D gene unclear. V lost 0 bases to trimming and J lost 7 bases, with 9 bases between them. The CDR3 extends over 13 amino acids. CDR1 is WNHNN and CDR2 is SYGVQD in the germline V gene (reference sequence). The CDR3 is CASSESGGRGYTF. CDR3 coding DNA: TGCGCCAGCAGTGAGTCGGGAGGGCGTGGCTACACCTTC.

This rearrangement joins TRBV30 to TRBJ2-3; 12 positions agree with TRBD2. The germline V gene has CDR1 GTSNPN and CDR2 SVGIG (reference sequence). This CDR3 region has 15 residues. J lost 2 bases, V lost 6 bases, and 6 bases had no gene match. In DNA form, the CDR3 reads TGTGCCTGCAGCCCTAGCGGGGGGGCCACAGATACGCAGTATTTT. Translation gives CACSPSGGATDTQYF.

The rearrangement links TRBV11-3 to TRBJ2-5; 7 positions match TRBD2. This CDR3 spans 16 amino acids. CDR1 SGHNT and CDR2 YENEEA come from the germline V gene. Germline trimming cut 4 bases from V and 2 bases from J; bases unmatched to any gene: 10. The CDR3 region has the DNA TGTGCCAGCAGCTCTAGCGGTCCGACTGCTCAAGAGACCCAGTACTTC. Translation: CASSSSGPTAQETQYF.

The chain uses TRBV11-2 and TRBJ2-1; D may be TRBD2 (6 bases). The length of the CDR3 is 14 residues. Germline lookup yields CDR1 SGHAT and CDR2 FQNNGV. Trimming shortened V by 5 bases and J by 1 base, and 9 bases separated the two germline ends. The CDR3 DNA sequence: TGTGCCAGCAGCCAGGACTATTCCTACAATGAGCAGTTCTTC. Translating it yields CASSQDYSYNEQFF.

This clone was detected only a few times. Here the CDR3 DNA reads TGCGCCAGCAGTGAGTCTTCTATCAATCAGCCCCAGCATTTT. Amino acids: CASSESSINQPQHF. This chain connects TRBV10-2 to TRBJ1-5; D ambiguous. Between the trimmed V and J ends, which lost 0 bases and 3 bases, there was a span of 6 bases. Germline CDR1 reads WSHSY; CDR2 reads SAAADI. The CDR3 loop spans 14 amino acids.

The chain carries TRBV2 and TRBJ2-7; D perhaps matches TRBD1 (6 bases). Per germline, CDR1 SNHLY and CDR2 FYNNEI. CDR3 length: 12 amino acids. V was pared by 11 bases and J by 5 bases, with 16 bases between. The CDR3 spells CAARGQPDEQYF. CDR3 DNA: TGTGCCGCAAGAGGACAGCCTGACGAGCAGTACTTC.

This chain joins TRBV2 and TRBJ1-2, with D hard to call. V lost 7 bases and J 2 bases, leaving 14 bases between the germline ends. CDR3 length equals 14 residues. Germline V gene lookup returns CDR1 SNHLY and CDR2 FYNNEI. The CDR3 sequence is CASTISNRNYGYTF. The DNA of the CDR3 is TGTGCCAGCACTATCTCGAACCGGAACTATGGCTACACCTTC.

V usage is TRBV6-5 and J usage is TRBJ2-1, with 9 bases that match TRBD1. This CDR3 is built from 16 residues. Trimming at V came to 4 bases and at J to 4 bases, leaving 8 bases not matched to a gene. The germline V gene encodes CDR1 MNHEY and CDR2 SVGAGI. The CDR3 DNA reads TGTGCCAGCAGTTCCGGGACAGGGAGAGGGTACAATGAGCAGTTCTTC. It encodes CASSSGTGRGYNEQFF.

The chain has TRBV6-5 and TRBJ1-2, with unresolved D. V was trimmed by 5 bases and J by 6 bases, leaving 13 bases between them. Germline V lookup: CDR1 MNHEY, CDR2 SVGAGI. CDR3 size: 13 residues. The CDR3 DNA sequence: TGTGCCAGCAGTGAATTGACGGGGAATGGCTACACCTTC. Residues: CASSELTGNGYTF.

This chain uses TRBV6-5 with TRBJ1-2, with TRBD1 matching over 9 bases. This CDR3 region has 13 residues. Losses at the gene ends were 5 bases for V and 7 bases for J; bases not matched to a gene: 5. Per the germline V gene, CDR1 is MNHEY and CDR2 is SVGAGI. This chain's CDR3 is CASSPGTGRGYTF. CDR3 DNA: TGTGCCAGCAGTCCCGGGACAGGGCGTGGCTACACCTTC.

The chain recombines TRBV5-4 with TRBJ1-2, with D possibly being TRBD1 (5 bases). The CDR3 spans 17 residues. Germline CDR1 and CDR2: SGHNT and YYREEE (reference sequence). Trimming removed 5 bases from V and 1 base from J, with 21 bases in between. The CDR3 region is CASSLGAGMTFNYGYTF. DNA of the CDR3: TGTGCCAGCAGTTTAGGGGCGGGGATGACATTTAACTATGGCTACACCTTC.

This rearrangement joins TRBV6-5 to TRBJ1-1; 8 bases are a match to TRBD1. V gave up 6 bases and J gave up 3 bases; unmatched junction bases: 3. Germline V CDR1 and CDR2: MNHEY, SVGAGI. CDR3 size: 13 residues. The CDR3: CASRRQGYTEAFF. CDR3 sequence (DNA): TGTGCCAGCAGGAGACAGGGGTACACTGAAGCTTTCTTT.

The chain carries TRBV6-6 and TRBJ1-1; TRBD1 is a possible D gene (6 bases). The V gene lost 2 bases and the J gene lost 8 bases, with 12 bases spanning the gap. This CDR3 comprises 13 residues. Per germline, CDR1 MNHNY and CDR2 SVGAGI (reference sequence). The CDR3 nucleotides read TGTGCCAGCAGTTACCCATCGACAGGAGAAGCTTTCTTT. Its translation: CASSYPSTGEAFF.

The V and J genes are TRBV4-1 and TRBJ2-3, with TRBD1 matching 7 bases. CDR3 length equals 17 residues. After removal of 4 bases from V and 1 base from J, the junction contained 11 bases not matched to a gene. Germline V gene sequence: CDR1 MGHRA, CDR2 YSYEKL. CDR3 nucleotides: TGCGCCAGCAGCCTACAGATGGACACAGGGGGCACAGATACGCAGTATTTT. This codes for CASSLQMDTGGTDTQYF.

This chain links TRBV6-5 with TRBJ1-3, with 8 bases identical to TRBD1. V lost 4 bases to trimming and J lost 3 bases; unmatched junction nucleotides: 2. The CDR3 consists of 14 residues. Per germline, CDR1 MNHEY and CDR2 SVGAGI. The CDR3 DNA is TGTGCCAGCAGTTCGACAGGGGTTGGAAACACCATATATTTT. Encoded protein: CASSSTGVGNTIYF.

This clone was observed a handful of times. The chain is built from TRBV4-2 and TRBJ2-1; no firm D call. Germline V CDR1 and CDR2: LGHNA, YNFKEQ. The V end was cut by 0 bases, the J end by 0 bases, with 12 bases between. The CDR3 totals 17 residues. CDR3 in DNA: TGTGCCAGCAGCCAAGATGTCCAGTTCAGCTCCTACAATGAGCAGTTCTTC. This encodes CASSQDVQFSSYNEQFF.